This is a list of T cell receptor beta chains from one sample in a study of human T cells and chemical hapten exposure. MiXCR was run by TCRdb on the RACE reads, yielding one entry per CDR3 protein. The sample includes approximately 71,000 distinct CDR3 sequences, over 7.5% seen only once; the top ten take less than 4%. The material was whole blood, obtained in connection with sensitization to the hapten diphenylcyclopropenone (DPC). The receptors originated from a woman between 40 and 55 years old with alopecia areata. Some clones in this sample may be carry-over from other donors' samples. Both conserved end residues are part of each CDR3. Fields, in order: clone size, D gene, J gene, V gene, CDR3 DNA, CDR3 protein. The D gene is left open where the match is weak. Size is omitted from some rows. Given values are once, few, many or a class for expanded clones.

many . TRBJ1-5 TRBV12-3/TRBV12-4 TGTGCCAGCAGAAGGGTTAATCAGCCCCAGCATTTT CASRRVNQPQHF
few . TRBJ1-2 TRBV4-1 TGCGCCAGCAGCCAAGAGTGGGGGGTCCCCCTGAGCTACACCTTC CASSQEWGVPLSYTF
many . TRBJ1-1 TRBV12-3/TRBV12-4 TGTGCCAGCAGTTTTTCAGGGCCCCTGAACACTGAAGCTTTCTTT CASSFSGPLNTEAFF
many TRBD1 TRBJ2-3 TRBV11-2 TGTGCCAGCAGTAGAGGACAGGGAAGAACAGATACGCAGTATTTT CASSRGQGRTDTQYF
. . TRBJ1-1 TRBV7-9 TGTGCCAGCAGCGGGGGCCTCGGCACTGAAGCTTTCTTT CASSGGLGTEAFF
. TRBD1 TRBJ1-5 TRBV20-1 TGCAGTGCCGGGACAGGGGGCCTGACCGGCAATCAGCCCCAGCATTTT CSAGTGGLTGNQPQHF
many . TRBJ1-1 TRBV7-9 TGTGCCAGCAGCTTCTCTGGTATGAACACTGAAGCTTTCTTT CASSFSGMNTEAFF
many . TRBJ1-6 TRBV7-8 TGTGCCAGCAGCTTCCAGACGAGCTCCTATAATTCACCCCTCCACTTT CASSFQTSSYNSPLHF
many . TRBJ2-2 TRBV7-2 TGTGCCAGCAGCTTCAACAGGGCCCTCGGGGGGGAGCTGTTTTTT CASSFNRALGGELFF
many TRBD1 TRBJ1-2 TRBV29-1 TGCAGCGTTTACGGGACAGGGAACTATGGCTACACCTTC CSVYGTGNYGYTF
. . TRBJ2-3 TRBV7-2 TGTGCCAGCAGCTTAAAAATCGGGGGAAGGTTAGCAGATACGCAGTATTTT CASSLKIGGRLADTQYF
. . TRBJ2-7 TRBV10-3 TGTGCCAACAGGCAGGACAGAGACTACGAGCAGTACTTC CANRQDRDYEQYF
many . TRBJ1-1 TRBV7-9 TGTGCCAGCAGCTCCGGGACCTTCACTGAAGCTTTCTTT CASSSGTFTEAFF
many . TRBJ1-6 TRBV6-2/TRBV6-3 TGTGCCAGCAGTAGGGGCGGAGCCGGAGGGGTATATTCACCCCTCCACTTT CASSRGGAGGVYSPLHF
. . TRBJ1-1 TRBV12-3/TRBV12-4 TGTGCCAGCAGTTTATACAGGAACACTGAAGCTTTCTTT CASSLYRNTEAFF
few TRBD1 TRBJ1-4 TRBV6-1 TGTGCCAGCAGGGAAAGGACAGGGGGAAGTGAAAAACTGTTTTTT CASRERTGGSEKLFF
many TRBD1 TRBJ1-2 TRBV7-2 TGTGCCAGCAGCTACCGCAAAGGACAGGAAAACACCATACAATATGGCTACACCTTC CASSYRKGQENTIQYGYTF
many . TRBJ1-5 TRBV29-1 TGCAGCGTTGAGGTAGGGGATCAGCCCCAGCATTTT CSVEVGDQPQHF
few . TRBJ2-2 TRBV5-1 TGCGCCAGCAGCTTGGCAGCGACTGGCACCGGGGAGCTGTTTTTT CASSLAATGTGELFF
many TRBD1 TRBJ2-1 TRBV20-1 TGCAGTGCTAGTAGGACAGGGGGACACAATGAGCAGTTCTTC CSASRTGGHNEQFF
. . TRBJ1-3 TRBV7-2 TGTGCCAGCAGCTCTCAGGGAAGGACGCGCGGAAACACCATATATTTT CASSSQGRTRGNTIYF
. . TRBJ2-2 TRBV11-3 TGTGCCAGCAGCTCGACGACTGCAATACACACCGGGGAGCTGTTTTTT CASSSTTAIHTGELFF
few TRBD1 TRBJ2-2 TRBV29-1 TGCAGCGTTGAAGGGGGACAGGGAGAGTCCGGGGAGCTGTTTTTT CSVEGGQGESGELFF
few . TRBJ2-1 TRBV28 TGTGCCAGCAGTGCAGAAGCCGAGCAGTTCTTC CASSAEAEQFF
many . TRBJ1-2 TRBV7-2 TGTGCCAGCAGCCTAAGAAGGACAGATGTTGGCTACACCTTC CASSLRRTDVGYTF
. TRBD1 TRBJ1-6 TRBV7-2 TGTGCCTCCTCGACAGGGGCCGGGTTTTCGTCTAATTCACCCCTCCACTTT CASSTGAGFSSNSPLHF
few . TRBJ1-5 TRBV18 TGTGCCAGCTCACTGGGGGGCGCAGCACAGCCCCAGCATTTT CASSLGGAAQPQHF
once . TRBJ1-1 TRBV29-1 TGCAGCGTTGACCCCAGTATCTCGTACGCTTTCTTT CSVDPSISYAFF
many TRBD1 TRBJ1-2 TRBV20-1 TGCAGTGCTCGATCAGACAGGGTGACTAACTATGGCTACACCTTC CSARSDRVTNYGYTF
many . TRBJ2-1 TRBV14 TGTGCCAGCAGCCAATTCAGCTCCTACAATGAGCAGTTCTTC CASSQFSSYNEQFF
many . TRBJ2-3 TRBV20-1 TGCAGTGCCTGGGTGGAGGGCACAGATACGCAGTATTTT CSAWVEGTDTQYF
many . TRBJ2-7 TRBV27 TGTGCCAGCAGTTTTGTCGGGGGGCGTTTGTACGAGCAGTACTTC CASSFVGGRLYEQYF
many . TRBJ2-5 TRBV18 TGTGCCAGCTCACCACGGATACAAGAGACCCAGTACTTC CASSPRIQETQYF
many . TRBJ2-1 TRBV11-2 TGTGCCAGCAGCTTAGATCCCTGGACAGCCTACAATGAGCAGTTCTTC CASSLDPWTAYNEQFF
. TRBD1 TRBJ1-1 TRBV5-1 TGCGCCAGCAGCTTCGAAGGGGGCAGGGACACTGAAGCTTTCTTT CASSFEGGRDTEAFF
many TRBD2 TRBJ2-1 TRBV28 TGTGCCAGCAGTCTTCTGGAGCGGGGGGGAATTTTCTTC CASSLLERGGIFF
few . TRBJ1-1 TRBV6-2/TRBV6-3 TGTGCCAGCAGCGCTATTGTGGACACTGAAGCTTTCTTT CASSAIVDTEAFF
few . TRBJ2-1 TRBV28 TGTGCCAGCAGTTATTTCGATGAGCAGTTCTTC CASSYFDEQFF
. TRBD1 TRBJ1-2 TRBV4-1 TGCGCCAGCAGCCTGGCCGGGACAGGGGACGGTGGCTACACCTTC CASSLAGTGDGGYTF
many . TRBJ1-1 TRBV18 TGTGCCAGCTCACCTTCGAAGGACCGATTGAACACTGAAGCTTTCTTT CASSPSKDRLNTEAFF
. . TRBJ2-1 TRBV7-2 TGTGCCAGCAGCTTAAATCGGGGTAGCAATGAGCAGTTCTTC CASSLNRGSNEQFF
many . TRBJ1-2 TRBV5-4 TGTGCCAGCAGCGCCAGCCAGGAGTATGGCTACACCTTC CASSASQEYGYTF
many . TRBJ1-5 TRBV20-1 TGCAGTGCCCCCCCGGGAGGGACTAGGAATCAGCCCCAGCATTTT CSAPPGGTRNQPQHF
many TRBD1 TRBJ1-2 TRBV5-8 TGTGCCAGCAGCTTGATAAAGTCGGACAGGTTGGATTATGGCTACACCTTC CASSLIKSDRLDYGYTF
many . TRBJ2-1 TRBV12-3/TRBV12-4 TGTGCCAGCAGGTTTCGGGAATCCTACAATGAGCAGTTCTTC CASRFRESYNEQFF